These T cell receptor beta chains were read from a single sample in a study of blood T cell repertoires in COVID-19. Using immunoSEQ multiplex PCR, the repertoire was profiled, and TCRdb retains in-frame clones only, with some absent. The repertoire holds hundreds of thousands of clones, with around 90% as singletons. Sequencing used peripheral blood. The receptors come from a man aged 55 to 70 who had recovered from COVID-19. The conserved cysteine and the conserved F or W are not part of the CDR3 here.

J | V | CDR3
TRBJ2-7 | TRBV27 | ASSLLSAGEREQY
TRBJ1-5 | TRBV18 | ASSIRDTRSNQPQH
TRBJ1-5 | TRBV28 | ASSSITGYSNQPQH
TRBJ1-6 | TRBV6-1 | ASSERGQANSPLH
TRBJ2-7 | TRBV27 | ASRDGGQNYEQY
TRBJ2-5 | TRBV5-1 | ASSATSGSETQY
TRBJ1-3 | TRBV6-5 | ASSLWGEANTIY
TRBJ2-1 | TRBV3-1/TRBV3-2 | ASSRLAGGPNQF
TRBJ1-6 | TRBV27 | ASSSTTGLRSPLH
TRBJ1-2 | TRBV28 | ASSSNGTPKDYGYT
TRBJ2-2 | TRBV29-1 | SAGLAGGNTGELF
TRBJ2-7 | TRBV4-2 | ASSPLGPGVYEQY
TRBJ1-3 | TRBV7-9 | ASSTLDGSGNTIY
TRBJ2-6 | TRBV3-1/TRBV3-2 | ASSQAVAGANVLT